The sequence of this T cell receptor (beta chain) was determined in a study of blood T cells in healthy people across ages. Points from the study as a whole: With age, beta diversity per million T cells declined roughly linearly, significantly by roughly 40. Diversity figures based on one million T cells were deemed too low.

A second PCR of roughly 7 to 11 cycles used a sample-barcoded 5' primer and a J-beta primer mix. TCRdb ran MiXCR on the 5' RACE reads and lists one entry per CDR3 protein. Seen here are more than 700,000 distinct CDR3 sequences, 46% observed once, and the top ten hold roughly 18%. A word on this clonotype: Its antigen is still unknown.

Donors each provided about 10 milliliters of peripheral blood. Each sample yielded at least 6.5 million isolated PBMCs. Germline V gene sequence: CDR1 SNHLY, CDR2 FYNNEI. This CDR3 spans 15 amino acids. V lost 7 bases to trimming and J lost 5 bases; unmatched junction nucleotides: 10. Sample: blood. This receptor was identified in a man of 80 years or more in good health. V and J are TRBV2 and TRBJ2-3, with TRBD1 matching 9 bases. CDR3 DNA: TGTGCCAGCACCGAAACAGGGGGCCTTGAAGATACGCAGTATTTT. It specifies CASTETGGLEDTQYF.